These 27 T cell receptor beta chains share one sample of origin, sequenced in a study of OX40 agonist ivuxolimab in advanced cancers. Sequencing was performed with immunoSEQ multiplex PCR; in TCRdb, only in-frame clones are kept and a portion is missing. The profile covers tens of thousands of clones, with around 80% appearing a single time and 5% to 6% taken by the ten largest. The specimen was CD4+ or CD8+ T cells sorted from blood, collected in a trial of the OX40 agonist ivuxolimab. The source is an adult with an advanced solid tumor such as melanoma, head and neck, liver or kidney cancer.

The chain joins TRBV9 to TRBJ2-1, with 11 bases fitting TRBD2. V lost 0 bases to trimming and J lost 7 bases; unmatched junction nucleotides: 3. Germline V gives CDR1 SGDLS, CDR2 YYNGEE. CDR3 size: 15 residues. This CDR3 is CASSVGTSGQNEQFF. The DNA of the CDR3 is TGTGCCAGCAGCGTAGGGACTAGCGGGCAGAATGAGCAGTTCTTC.

The CDR3 DNA sequence: TGTGCCTCCCAGCGGGACAGGGTGGCCGGGGAGCTGTTTTTT. As protein: CASQRDRVAGELFF. The chain employs TRBV15 and TRBJ2-2; 9 bases match TRBD1. Per germline, CDR1 LNHNV and CDR2 YYDKDF (reference sequence). V was pared by 11 bases and J by 6 bases, with 10 bases of the junction left unmatched. The CDR3 totals 14 residues.

This clone has just one count. This chain uses TRBV11-3 with TRBJ2-1, with TRBD2 matching 7 bases. V was pared by 5 bases and J by 6 bases, with 10 bases of the junction left unmatched. The germline V gene has CDR1 SGHNT and CDR2 YENEEA. The CDR3 has 15 amino acids. Here the CDR3 reads CASSQFGEGINEQFF. For the CDR3, the DNA is TGTGCCAGCAGCCAATTCGGGGAGGGAATCAATGAGCAGTTCTTC.

The chain carries TRBV10-3 and TRBJ2-5, with TRBD1 matching over 10 bases. CDR1 is ENHRY and CDR2 is SYGVKD in the germline V gene. CDR3 length: 15 amino acids. The ends lost 6 bases at V and 5 bases at J; junction bases unmatched: 9. In DNA, the CDR3 is TGTGCCATCAGCCCAAGACAGGGGGCGCGGGAGACCCAGTACTTC. Translated, it gives CAISPRQGARETQYF.

This chain connects TRBV6-1 to TRBJ2-7; no firm D call. This CDR3 contains 13 residues. Germline V lookup: CDR1 MNHNS, CDR2 SASEGT. V gave up 6 bases and J gave up 0 bases, with 9 bases separating them. The CDR3 region is CASRDPSSYEQYF. In DNA, the CDR3 is TGTGCCAGCAGAGACCCGAGCTCCTACGAGCAGTACTTC.

The DNA for the CDR3 is TGCGCCAGCAGCCCCAGCGGGGGCCACGGGAATATTTCACCCCTCCACTTT. This translates into CASSPSGGHGNISPLHF. The chain uses TRBV4-3 and TRBJ1-6, with a possible D match to TRBD1 (6 bases). Germline CDR1 LGHNA, CDR2 YSLEER. Trimming shortened V by 4 bases and J by 9 bases, and 22 bases separated the two germline ends. CDR3 size: 17 residues.

This rearrangement joins TRBV7-9 to TRBJ1-1, with D unclear. The V gene lost 2 bases and the J gene lost 8 bases, with 12 bases spanning the gap. Germline CDR1 reads SEHNR; CDR2 reads FQNEAQ (reference sequence). The length of the CDR3 is 13 residues. The CDR3 is CASSLPQVGEAFF. DNA of the CDR3: TGTGCCAGCAGCTTACCCCAAGTAGGAGAAGCTTTCTTT.

The CDR3 DNA reads TGTGCCTGGAGCTGGCGGCGGGGAGGTTCAGATACGCAGTATTTT. It is translated as CAWSWRRGGSDTQYF. The V and J genes are TRBV30 and TRBJ2-3, with D perhaps matching TRBD2 (6 bases). The V and J ends lost 3 bases and 4 bases respectively, with 17 bases between them. Germline V gives CDR1 GTSNPN, CDR2 SVGIG (reference sequence). This CDR3 spans 15 amino acids.

This chain links TRBV18 with TRBJ1-5; TRBD1 matches 7 bases. CDR3 size: 15 residues. Germline CDR1 KGHSH, CDR2 LQKENI. V shed 3 bases and J 6 bases; nucleotides not matched to a gene: 8. The CDR3 sequence: CASSPAGGGGQPQHF. CDR3 DNA sequence: TGTGCCAGCTCACCCGCAGGGGGGGGAGGTCAGCCCCAGCATTTT.

This sequence joins TRBV7-9 and TRBJ1-5, with D maybe TRBD1 (5 bases). Germline CDR1 SEHNR, CDR2 FQNEAQ (reference sequence). CDR3 length: 14 residues. Trimming removed 5 bases from V and 7 bases from J, with 15 bases in between. The CDR3 DNA sequence: TGTGCCAGCAGCACTAAGGGCGCAGGGCAGCCCCAGCATTTT. This gives the protein CASSTKGAGQPQHF.

J is TRBJ2-1 and V is TRBV30; D is undetermined. The CDR3 has 16 amino acids. The germline V gene has CDR1 GTSNPN and CDR2 SVGIG (reference sequence). V was shortened by 1 base and J by 9 bases, with 22 bases between the two germline ends. DNA for the CDR3: TGTGCCTGGAGTGCCTCCTTTAGACTGAGGAAGGGTGAGCAGTTCTTC. It translates to CAWSASFRLRKGEQFF.

This clone was observed once. The germline gene is not matched at one end of the junction; a read error may be the cause. The V and J genes are TRBV5-4 and TRBJ1-6, with TRBD1 matching 8 bases. This CDR3 is built from 14 residues. The germline CDR1 and CDR2 sequences are SGHNT and YYREEE (reference sequence). CDR3 nucleotide sequence: TGCGCCAGCAGCCAAGTCACAGGGGGTTCACCCCTCCACTTT. Amino acid sequence: CASSQVTGGSPLHF.

The chain uses TRBV5-6 and TRBJ2-5; TRBD1 matches 7 bases. Trimming cost V 0 bases and J 5 bases; bases outside gene matches: 7. Germline V gene lookup returns CDR1 SGHDT and CDR2 YYEEEE. The CDR3 has 15 amino acids. Written as DNA, the CDR3 is TGTGCCAGCAGCTTGGGACCTACAGGGGCGGAGACCCAGTACTTC. This gives the protein CASSLGPTGAETQYF. Variable domain in full (rest from reference TRBV5-6 and TRBJ2-5): DAGVTQSPTHLIKTRGQQVTLRCSPKSGHDTVSWYQQALGQGPQFIFQYYEEEERQRGNFPDRFSGHQFPNYSSELNVNALLLGDSALYLCASSLGPTGAETQYFGPGTRLLVL.

This sequence joins TRBV6-5 and TRBJ1-6; D uncertain. Germline V gene sequence: CDR1 MNHEY, CDR2 SVGAGI. There are 15 residues in the CDR3. The ends were cut back, 5 bases at V and 12 bases at J, with 20 bases in the middle. The CDR3 reads CASSAKVQTAVPLHF. The CDR3 DNA is TGTGCCAGCAGTGCTAAGGTACAGACTGCGGTACCCCTCCACTTT.

The chain is built from TRBV7-3 and TRBJ2-5, with D perhaps matching TRBD2 (5 bases). The CDR3 is made up of 13 amino acids. V shed 4 bases and J shed 7 bases, with 13 bases lying between them. Germline loops: CDR1 SGHTA, CDR2 FQGTGA. CDR3 sequence (DNA): TGTGCCAGCAGCTCGGACTTTGGAGGGACCCAGTACTTC. Translating it yields CASSSDFGGTQYF.

A single count supports this clone. The chain links TRBV5-1 to TRBJ2-1, with 15 bases identical to TRBD2. V shed 0 bases and J 2 bases; nucleotides not matched to a gene: 6. The CDR3 runs 19 residues. In germline, CDR1 is SGHRS, CDR2 YFSETQ. This CDR3 reads CASSLEGTSGGPTYNEQFF. The CDR3 coding sequence is TGCGCCAGCAGCTTGGAAGGGACTAGCGGGGGGCCTACCTACAATGAGCAGTTCTTC. Variable domain in full (rest from reference TRBV5-1 and TRBJ2-1): KAGVTQTPRYLIKTRGQQVTLSCSPISGHRSVSWYQQTPGQGLQFLFEYFSETQRNKGNFPGRFSGRQFSNSRSEMNVSTLELGDSALYLCASSLEGTSGGPTYNEQFFGPGTRLTVL.

V usage is TRBV10-1 and J usage is TRBJ2-3; no definite D call. CDR1 WNHNN and CDR2 SYGVQD come from the germline V gene (reference sequence). Trimming pared 3 bases from V and 2 bases from J, leaving 6 bases between. The CDR3 is 13 residues long. The CDR3 loop is CASSDGITDTQYF. In DNA form, the CDR3 reads TGCGCCAGCAGTGATGGCATCACAGATACGCAGTATTTT.

J is TRBJ2-3 and V is TRBV7-9; D gene ambiguous. This CDR3 is built from 14 residues. CDR1 and CDR2 (germline): SEHNR, FQNEAQ (reference sequence). Trimming cost V 5 bases and J 4 bases, with 13 bases left between them. The CDR3: CASSPSEGPDTQYF. The CDR3 DNA sequence: TGTGCCAGCAGCCCGTCCGAAGGCCCAGATACGCAGTATTTT.

The chain is built from TRBV20-1 and TRBJ2-3, with D unresolved. The germline V gene encodes CDR1 DFQATT and CDR2 SNEGSKA (reference sequence). V lost 3 bases and J lost 6, with 7 bases in between. CDR3 length: 11 residues. Here the CDR3 reads CSASSVDTQYF. CDR3 DNA: TGCAGTGCTAGTTCCGTGGATACGCAGTATTTT.

The chain employs TRBV19 and TRBJ2-5; D is perhaps TRBD2 (5 bases). This CDR3 spans 12 amino acids. CDR1 is LNHDA and CDR2 is SQIVND in the germline V gene (reference sequence). V shed 9 bases and J shed 1 base, with 9 bases lying between them. This CDR3 is CARRAGQETQYF. In nucleotides, the CDR3 is TGTGCCAGGCGGGCGGGCCAAGAGACCCAGTACTTC.

The rearrangement uses TRBV5-1 and TRBJ1-5; D is uncertain. This CDR3 has 16 amino acids. V lost 4 bases to trimming and J lost 0 bases, with 14 bases between them. Germline CDR1 reads SGHRS; CDR2 reads YFSETQ. CDR3 sequence reads: CASSPRGGDSNQPQHF. The DNA for the CDR3 is TGCGCCAGCAGCCCCCGGGGAGGCGATAGCAATCAGCCCCAGCATTTT.

This chain links TRBV7-2 with TRBJ1-2, with 11 nucleotides matching TRBD1. Germline CDR1 SGHTA, CDR2 FQGNSA. This CDR3 has 16 residues. Trimming took 3 bases from V and 2 from J; bases not matched to a gene: 5. The CDR3 DNA follows: TGTGCCAGCAGCTTGGGAGGACAGGGGGCGAACTATGGCTACACCTTC. Translated: CASSLGGQGANYGYTF.

The chain has TRBV11-3 and TRBJ1-1; possibly TRBD1 for D (6 bases). V was cut by 1 base and J by 8 bases, with 11 bases left in between. Germline lookup yields CDR1 SGHNT and CDR2 YENEEA. CDR3 length: 13 amino acids. The CDR3 nucleotides are TGTGCCAGCAGCTTAGGTCGGGGGGCAGAAGCTTTCTTT. Protein product: CASSLGRGAEAFF.

The chain joins TRBV9 to TRBJ2-7; the match to TRBD1 covers 7 bases. In germline, CDR1 is SGDLS, CDR2 YYNGEE. Unmatched junction bases numbered 6, after V lost 4 bases and J lost 2 bases. The CDR3 runs to 14 residues. The CDR3 reads CASSHGTEAYEQYF. The CDR3 nucleotides are TGTGCCAGCAGCCATGGGACAGAAGCCTACGAGCAGTACTTC.

Here the CDR3 reads CASTPGLASYEQYF. The CDR3, as DNA: TGTGCCAGCACCCCTGGGCTAGCGAGTTACGAGCAGTACTTC. The V call is TRBV7-2, the J call TRBJ2-7; D may be TRBD2 (6 bases). CDR3 size: 14 residues. Trimming pared 7 bases from V and 4 bases from J, leaving 17 bases between. Germline V gene sequence: CDR1 SGHTA, CDR2 FQGNSA.

The rearrangement joins TRBV28 to TRBJ1-2, with D perhaps TRBD1 (5 bases). V dropped 0 bases and J dropped 7 bases, with 12 bases sitting between them. The germline V gene encodes CDR1 MDHEN and CDR2 SYDVKM. This CDR3 has 14 amino acids. The CDR3 DNA reads TGTGCCAGCAGTTTATGGACAGTATCTTCTGGCTACACCTTC. Residues: CASSLWTVSSGYTF.

The rearrangement links TRBV7-3 to TRBJ1-5; D is undetermined. From germline, CDR1 is SGHTA and CDR2 FQGTGA. The CDR3 is 13 residues long. V lost 4 bases and J lost 4, with 8 bases in between. This CDR3 reads CASSSYGNQPQHF. The CDR3 coding sequence is TGTGCCAGCAGCTCGTACGGGAATCAGCCCCAGCATTTT.